What follows is one T cell receptor beta chain and its context. TCRdb's table, derived via immunoSEQ multiplex PCR, lists solely in-frame clones and lacks some. Among under 250,000 clones listed, about 79% were seen once. This record comes from a study of blood T cell repertoires in COVID-19. Study-wide background: From T cells, B-cell-depleted T cells, or PBMCs came the material, which was cDNA or gDNA.

This CDR3 has 14 amino acids. Per germline, CDR1 SGHVS and CDR2 FNYEAQ. After removal of 5 bases from V and 5 bases from J, the junction contained 5 bases not matched to a gene. The study drew participants aged about 18 to 89 years from 20 to 30 US areas. J is TRBJ1-1 and V is TRBV7-6; the match to TRBD1 covers 10 bases. The sequencing sample was made of PBMCs or T cells enriched from blood (not recorded which). This receptor was identified in an older woman who had recovered from COVID-19. CDR3 nucleotides: TGTGCCAGCAGCAACCAGGACAGGGGGACTGAAGCTTTCTTT. As protein: CASSNQDRGTEAFF.